These 28 T cell receptor beta chains originate from one sample sequenced in a study of blood T cells in healthy people across ages. For the second PCR, which ran for about 7 to 11 cycles, a sample-barcoded 5' primer and a J-beta primer mix were used. TCRdb independently ran MiXCR on the 5' RACE reads; one entry per CDR3 protein. The sample lists roughly 500,000 distinct CDR3 sequences, roughly 29% seen once, with 15% to 20% in the top ten. The sample comprised blood. The origin of the receptors is a woman in her 70s in good health.

A few counts support this clonotype. J is TRBJ2-2 and V is TRBV7-2, with a possible D match to TRBD1 (6 bases). Germline CDR1 is SGHTA and CDR2 is FQGNSA. This CDR3 is 16 amino acids long. Trimming cost V 1 base and J 0 bases, with 9 bases left between them. The CDR3 reads CASSLVGTTNTGELFF. For the CDR3, the DNA is TGTGCCAGCAGCTTAGTGGGGACAACGAACACCGGGGAGCTGTTTTTT.

This sequence joins TRBV5-5 and TRBJ1-4; unclear D gene. This CDR3 has 13 amino acids. Trimming stripped 3 bases from V and 6 bases from J, with 9 bases between. Germline V gene data show CDR1 as SGHKS and CDR2 as YYEKEE (reference sequence). The CDR3 DNA reads TGTGCCAGCAGCTCCCGACAAGATGAAAAACTGTTTTTT. This translates into CASSSRQDEKLFF.

This clonotype has more than one count but fewer than ten. The chain links TRBV5-1 to TRBJ1-2; possible D gene TRBD1, 6 bases. This CDR3 spans 12 amino acids. Trimming removed 0 bases from V and 8 bases from J, with 8 bases in between. Germline loops: CDR1 SGHRS, CDR2 YFSETQ. This CDR3 is CASSLDRDGYTF. CDR3 in DNA: TGCGCCAGCAGCTTGGACAGGGACGGCTACACCTTC.

The J gene is TRBJ2-1, the V gene TRBV29-1; D is unresolved. Looked up from germline, CDR1 is SQVTM and CDR2 is ANQGSEA. CDR3 length: 12 amino acids. Between the trimmed V and J ends, which lost 3 bases and 0 bases, there was a span of 3 bases. CDR3 coding DNA: TGCAGCGTTGAGGTCTCCTACAATGAGCAGTTCTTC. Its protein product is CSVEVSYNEQFF.

This chain connects TRBV4-3 to TRBJ2-3; D might be TRBD2 (5 bases). V dropped 8 bases and J dropped 5 bases, with 14 bases sitting between them. The CDR3 has 13 residues. The germline V gene encodes CDR1 LGHNA and CDR2 YSLEER. CDR3 DNA: TGCGCCAGCGGAAAGGTGGGAGAAGATACGCAGTATTTT. This sequence encodes CASGKVGEDTQYF.

To note about this clonotype: Because the CDR3 is missing its conserved closing phenylalanine or tryptophan, this is likely a read error. The chain employs TRBV12-3 or TRBV12-4 and TRBJ2-3; TRBD2 matches 12 bases. The CDR3 sequence is 15 residues long. CDR3 loop: CASSSTSGSTDAQYS. The CDR3 bases are TGTGCCAGCAGTTCGACTAGCGGGAGCACAGATGCGCAGTATTCT.

This clonotype was observed a handful of times. This chain uses TRBV5-1 with TRBJ2-3; no clear D gene. Germline loops: CDR1 SGHRS, CDR2 YFSETQ. The CDR3 runs to 14 residues. V lost 6 bases to trimming and J lost 2 bases, with 13 bases between them. DNA of the CDR3: TGCGCCAGCAATATGGCTAAACCCACAGATACGCAGTATTTT. This codes for CASNMAKPTDTQYF.

The sample holds a few counts of this clonotype. The chain carries TRBV12-3 or TRBV12-4 and TRBJ1-6; the D is unclear. The CDR3 is made up of 11 amino acids. The V end lost 7 bases, the J end lost 6 bases, and 4 bases lay between the germline ends. The CDR3 coding sequence is TGTGCCAGCACCCTTAATTCACCCCTCCACTTT. It encodes CASTLNSPLHF.

J is TRBJ2-5 and V is TRBV2, with 10 bases that match TRBD1. The end of the DNA aligns better with TRBJ2-7, so the J call may be wrong. This CDR3 spans 14 amino acids. The germline V gene has CDR1 SNHLY and CDR2 FYNNEI. CDR3 DNA: TGTGCCAGCAGTAAGACAGGGGGCGGATACGAGCAGTACTTC. Encoded protein: CASSKTGGGYEQYF.

This chain links TRBV5-1 with TRBJ1-2, with a possible D match to TRBD1 (5 bases). The V end was cut by 5 bases, the J end by 0 bases, with 17 bases between. The CDR3 loop spans 16 amino acids. Germline assignment: CDR1 SGHRS and CDR2 YFSETQ. Written as DNA, the CDR3 is TGCGCCAGCAGAGGGGAAAGGGGCGACGCTAACTATGGCTACACCTTC. Its protein is CASRGERGDANYGYTF.

The chain uses TRBV21-1 and TRBJ2-6; TRBD1 is the table's D call and was not checked against the DNA. TRBV21-1 counts as a pseudogene. The CDR3 is 16 amino acids. CDR3 in DNA: TGTGCCAGCAGCACCGACAGGGGAAGAGGGGCCAACGTCCTGACTTTC. It encodes CASSTDRGRGANVLTF.

This clonotype occurred a few times. J is TRBJ1-6 and V is TRBV6-1; 9 positions agree with TRBD1. Trimming at V came to 5 bases and at J to 10 bases, leaving 18 bases not matched to a gene. The CDR3 consists of 18 residues. From germline, CDR1 is MNHNS and CDR2 SASEGT. CDR3 sequence reads: CASSTDLKQGARQSPLHF. CDR3 coding DNA: TGTGCCAGCAGTACAGATCTTAAACAGGGGGCGCGACAGTCACCCCTCCACTTT.

Only a few counts were recorded for this clonotype. The gene calls are TRBV30 and TRBJ2-1, with D unclear. The end of the DNA fits TRBJ2-7 better, so the J call may be wrong. CDR3 length: 12 residues. Germline CDR1 and CDR2: GTSNPN and SVGIG (reference sequence). The CDR3, as DNA: TGTGCCTGGAGTGCGTCCATCTACGAGCAGTACTTC. This codes for CAWSASIYEQYF.

The chain is built from TRBV6-6 and TRBJ1-4; D is unresolved. The CDR3 runs 14 residues. Germline CDR1 MNHNY, CDR2 SVGAGI (reference sequence). Trimming stripped 0 bases from V and 1 base from J, with 3 bases between. CDR3 residues: CASSYSITNEKLFF. CDR3 bases: TGTGCCAGCAGTTACTCCATAACTAATGAAAAACTGTTTTTT.

The chain joins TRBV11-3 to TRBJ1-1; no clear D gene. V dropped 8 bases and J dropped 1 base, with 14 bases sitting between them. The CDR3 extends over 14 amino acids. The germline V gene has CDR1 SGHNT and CDR2 YENEEA. CDR3 sequence (DNA): TGTGCCAGCTCCAGAGAAACCACGAACACTGAAGCTTTCTTT. Its translation is CASSRETTNTEAFF.

This chain links TRBV2 with TRBJ2-5; 8 positions agree with TRBD2. With 7 bases clipped from V and 5 bases from J, the junction kept 9 bases outside the gene matches. Per the germline V gene, CDR1 is SNHLY and CDR2 is FYNNEI. The CDR3 is made up of 14 amino acids. The CDR3 here is CASIELAGLETQYF. CDR3 coding DNA: TGTGCCAGCATCGAGTTAGCGGGGCTCGAGACCCAGTACTTC.

This clonotype was found many times. This chain links TRBV18 with TRBJ2-1, with D possibly TRBD2 on 6 matching bases. CDR3 length equals 13 residues. Germline V gives CDR1 KGHSH, CDR2 LQKENI. Trimming removed 4 bases from V and 6 bases from J, with 10 bases in between. The CDR3 sequence is CASSLGGGNEQFF. The CDR3, as DNA: TGTGCCAGCTCACTCGGGGGTGGCAATGAGCAGTTCTTC.

The gene calls are TRBV5-1 and TRBJ2-7, with D possibly matching TRBD1 (7 bases). Trimming took off 4 bases at V and 7 bases at J, with 18 bases between the two ends. This CDR3 region has 14 residues. From germline, CDR1 is SGHRS and CDR2 YFSETQ. The CDR3 region has the DNA TGCGCCAGCAGCCCGGGACAGCTGGAGGGGGAGCAGTACTTC. It encodes CASSPGQLEGEQYF.

This chain links TRBV5-1 with TRBJ2-6; no clear D gene. The CDR3 contains 16 residues. Germline V gene lookup returns CDR1 SGHRS and CDR2 YFSETQ. Trimming removed 0 bases from V and 4 bases from J, with 11 bases in between. Here the CDR3 DNA reads TGCGCCAGCAGCTTGGGGCAGTCTGCCGGGGCCAACGTCCTGACTTTC. Protein product: CASSLGQSAGANVLTF.

This clonotype was picked up a small number of times. The CDR3 spells CASSPAWAGDYGYTF. In DNA form, the CDR3 reads TGTGCCAGCAGCCCCGCTTGGGCAGGTGACTATGGCTACACCTTC. V is TRBV7-2 and J is TRBJ1-2, with no clear D. The CDR3 spans 15 residues. Germline CDR1 and CDR2: SGHTA and FQGNSA. The V gene lost 5 bases and the J gene lost 3 bases, with 16 bases spanning the gap.

This clonotype has ten or more counts. The chain links TRBV7-9 to TRBJ2-2, with 8 bases identical to TRBD1. Germline V lookup: CDR1 SEHNR, CDR2 FQNEAQ (reference sequence). The CDR3 consists of 15 residues. V lost 1 base to trimming and J lost 4 bases; unmatched junction nucleotides: 2. CDR3 nucleotides: TGTGCCAGCAGCTTAGGCCAGGGGGCCACCGGGGAGCTGTTTTTT. The encoded protein is CASSLGQGATGELFF. The full variable domain, rest sourced from reference TRBV7-9 and TRBJ2-2, is DTGVSQNPRHKITKRGQNVTFRCDPISEHNRLYWYRQTLGQGPEFLTYFQNEAQLEKSRLLSDRFSAERPKGSFSTLEIQRTEQGDSAMYLCASSLGQGATGELFFGEGSRLTVL.

The chain combines TRBV6-2 or TRBV6-3 with TRBJ1-1, with no clear D. CDR3 length: 11 residues. Trimming pared 10 bases from V and 1 base from J, leaving 7 bases between. The germline V gene has CDR1 MNHEY and CDR2 SVGEGT. In DNA, the CDR3 is TGTGCCACCTCACGGAACACTGAAGCTTTCTTT. Protein product: CATSRNTEAFF.

This chain uses TRBV7-2 with TRBJ2-7, with D hard to call. V was cut by 5 bases and J by 3 bases, with 17 bases left in between. The CDR3 is 15 residues long. Germline V gene sequence: CDR1 SGHTA, CDR2 FQGNSA. CDR3 region: CASSLSPHAFYEQYF. The DNA of the CDR3 is TGTGCCAGCAGCCTCAGCCCGCACGCCTTCTACGAGCAGTACTTC.

V and J are TRBV7-2 and TRBJ2-3, with D uncertain. Trimming took off 5 bases at V and 0 bases at J, with 15 bases between the two ends. Germline V gives CDR1 SGHTA, CDR2 FQGNSA. CDR3 length equals 16 residues. The CDR3 bases are TGTGCCAGCAGCCCGTCAAGCCCGACTAGCACAGATACGCAGTATTTT. It yields the protein CASSPSSPTSTDTQYF.

As to this clonotype: A read error may account for a junction end that differs from germline. The chain joins TRBV27 to TRBJ2-7, with D possibly being TRBD1 (6 bases). The CDR3 totals 13 residues. The germline CDR1 and CDR2 sequences are MNHEY and SMNVEV (reference sequence). CDR3: CVSSLAGDYEQYF. For the CDR3, the DNA is TGTGTCAGCAGTTTGGCAGGGGACTACGAGCAGTACTTC.

This clonotype has only a few counts. The chain combines TRBV4-3 with TRBJ2-7, with 10 bases lining up with TRBD2. Trimming took 0 bases from V and 4 from J; bases not matched to a gene: 3. The CDR3 totals 15 residues. CDR1 is LGHNA and CDR2 is YSLEER in the germline V gene. The CDR3 sequence is CASSQEAGLAYEQYF. CDR3 coding DNA: TGCGCCAGCAGCCAAGAGGCGGGACTAGCGTACGAGCAGTACTTC.

This clonotype was detected only a few times. The chain combines TRBV19 with TRBJ2-3; D is ambiguous. CDR1 and CDR2 (germline): LNHDA, SQIVND (reference sequence). The CDR3 has 14 amino acids. The V gene lost 7 bases and the J gene lost 3 bases, with 14 bases spanning the gap. The DNA of the CDR3 is TGTGCCAGTAAAATCGGGTTCCAAACAGATACGCAGTATTTT. It translates to CASKIGFQTDTQYF.

V usage is TRBV9 and J usage is TRBJ2-3; D call uncertain. This CDR3 region has 15 residues. CDR1 SGDLS and CDR2 YYNGEE come from the germline V gene. Trimming shortened V by 3 bases and J by 2 bases, and 13 bases separated the two germline ends. The CDR3: CASSAGLAPTDTQYF. The DNA of the CDR3 is TGTGCCAGCAGCGCCGGTCTTGCCCCCACAGATACGCAGTATTTT.